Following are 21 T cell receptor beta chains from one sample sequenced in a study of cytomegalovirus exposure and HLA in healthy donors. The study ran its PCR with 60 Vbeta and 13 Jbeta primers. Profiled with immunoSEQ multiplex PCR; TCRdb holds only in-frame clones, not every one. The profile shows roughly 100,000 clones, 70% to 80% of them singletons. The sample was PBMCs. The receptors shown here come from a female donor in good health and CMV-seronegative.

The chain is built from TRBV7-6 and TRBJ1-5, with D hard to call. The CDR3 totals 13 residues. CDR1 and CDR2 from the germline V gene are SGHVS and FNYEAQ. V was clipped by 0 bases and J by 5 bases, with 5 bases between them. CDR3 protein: CASSLARDQPQHF. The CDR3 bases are TGTGCCAGCAGCTTAGCGAGAGATCAGCCCCAGCATTTT.

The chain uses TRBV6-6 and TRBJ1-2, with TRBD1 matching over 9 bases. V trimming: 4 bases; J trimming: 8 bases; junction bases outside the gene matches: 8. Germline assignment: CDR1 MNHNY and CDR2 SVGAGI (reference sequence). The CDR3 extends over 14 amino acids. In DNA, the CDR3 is TGTGCCAGCAGTTCGAGGGACAGGGTTGTCGGCTACACCTTC. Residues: CASSSRDRVVGYTF.

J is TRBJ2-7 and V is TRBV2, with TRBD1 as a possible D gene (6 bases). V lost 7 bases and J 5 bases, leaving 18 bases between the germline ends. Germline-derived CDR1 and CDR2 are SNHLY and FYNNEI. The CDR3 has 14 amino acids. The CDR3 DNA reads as TGTGCCAGCAAACGCACAGGGCCGGGGAACGAGCAGTACTTC. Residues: CASKRTGPGNEQYF.

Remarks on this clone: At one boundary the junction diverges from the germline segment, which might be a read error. The CDR3 nucleotides are TGTGCGAGCAGAGGTCAGAGGGCCGTCAACAATGAGCAGTTCTTC. Translated, it gives CASRGQRAVNNEQFF. This rearrangement joins TRBV2 to TRBJ2-1; weak D call: TRBD2 (5 bases). The CDR3 is 15 residues long. CDR1 is SNHLY, CDR2 FYNNEI, per germline.

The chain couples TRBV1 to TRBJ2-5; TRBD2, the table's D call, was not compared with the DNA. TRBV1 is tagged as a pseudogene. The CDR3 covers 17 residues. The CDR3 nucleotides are TGCACCAGCAGCCAAAGAGCGGGAGGGCCCTCCGGAGAGACCCAGTACTTC. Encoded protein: CTSSQRAGGPSGETQYF.

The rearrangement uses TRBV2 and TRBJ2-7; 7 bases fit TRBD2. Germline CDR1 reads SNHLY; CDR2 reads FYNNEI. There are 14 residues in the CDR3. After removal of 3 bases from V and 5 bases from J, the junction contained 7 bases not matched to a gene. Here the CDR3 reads CASSDDRGVDEQYF. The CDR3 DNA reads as TGTGCCAGCAGTGACGATCGGGGGGTAGACGAGCAGTACTTC.

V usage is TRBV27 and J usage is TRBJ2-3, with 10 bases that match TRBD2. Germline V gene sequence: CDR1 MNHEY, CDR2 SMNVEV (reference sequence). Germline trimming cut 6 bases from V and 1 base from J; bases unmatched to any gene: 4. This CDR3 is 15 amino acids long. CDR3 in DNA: TGTGCCAGCAGGGACCTAGCGGGGGGCACAGATACGCAGTATTTT. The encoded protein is CASRDLAGGTDTQYF.

Here the CDR3 reads CASSLAVDSMGGYTF. The CDR3 coding sequence is TGTGCCAGCAGCTTAGCCGTGGACAGCATGGGTGGCTACACCTTC. The chain carries TRBV7-9 and TRBJ1-2, with D possibly TRBD1 on 6 matching bases. This CDR3 has 15 amino acids. V lost 0 bases, J lost 7 bases, and 15 bases lay in between. Germline V lookup: CDR1 SEHNR, CDR2 FQNEAQ (reference sequence).

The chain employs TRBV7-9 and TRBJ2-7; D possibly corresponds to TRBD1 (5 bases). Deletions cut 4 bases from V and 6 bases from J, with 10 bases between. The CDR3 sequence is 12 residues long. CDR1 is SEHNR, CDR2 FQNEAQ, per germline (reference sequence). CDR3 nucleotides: TGTGCCAGCAGCTCGATTAGGGGCGAGCAGTACTTC. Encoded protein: CASSSIRGEQYF.

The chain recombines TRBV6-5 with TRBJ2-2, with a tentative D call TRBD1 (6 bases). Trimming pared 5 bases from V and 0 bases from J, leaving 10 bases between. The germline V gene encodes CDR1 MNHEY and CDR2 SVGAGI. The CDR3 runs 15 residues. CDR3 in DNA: TGTGCCAGCAGTACCGGGACACCGAACACCGGGGAGCTGTTTTTT. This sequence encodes CASSTGTPNTGELFF.

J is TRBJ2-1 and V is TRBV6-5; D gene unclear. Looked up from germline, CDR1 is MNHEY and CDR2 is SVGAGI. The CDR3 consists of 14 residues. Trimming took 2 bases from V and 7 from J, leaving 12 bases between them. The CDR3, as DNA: TGTGCCAGCAGTTACGTGGTAGCTACAAATGAGCAGTTCTTC. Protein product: CASSYVVATNEQFF.

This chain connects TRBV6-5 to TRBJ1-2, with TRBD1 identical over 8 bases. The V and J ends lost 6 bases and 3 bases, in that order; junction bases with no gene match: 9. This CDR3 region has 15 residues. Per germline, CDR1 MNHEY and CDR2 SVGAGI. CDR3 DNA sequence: TGTGCCAGCAGCCCAGGGGGCAGGAGGGACTATGGCTACACCTTC. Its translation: CASSPGGRRDYGYTF.

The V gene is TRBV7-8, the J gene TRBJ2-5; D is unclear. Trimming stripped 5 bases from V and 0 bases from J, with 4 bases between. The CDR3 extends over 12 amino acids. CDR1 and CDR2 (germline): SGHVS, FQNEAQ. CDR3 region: CASSQNQETQYF. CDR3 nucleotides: TGTGCCAGCAGCCAAAACCAAGAGACCCAGTACTTC.

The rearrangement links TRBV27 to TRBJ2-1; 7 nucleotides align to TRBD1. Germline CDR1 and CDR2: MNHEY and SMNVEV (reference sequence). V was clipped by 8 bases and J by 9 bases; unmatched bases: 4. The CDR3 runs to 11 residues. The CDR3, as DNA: TGTGCCAGCTCACAGGGGAGTGAGCAGTTCTTC. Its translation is CASSQGSEQFF.

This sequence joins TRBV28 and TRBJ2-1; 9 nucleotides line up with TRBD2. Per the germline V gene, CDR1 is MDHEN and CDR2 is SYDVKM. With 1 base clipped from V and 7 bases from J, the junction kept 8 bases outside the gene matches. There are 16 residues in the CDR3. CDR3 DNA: TGTGCCAGCAGTTTATTTTTTACTAGCGGGTCTAATGAGCAGTTCTTC. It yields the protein CASSLFFTSGSNEQFF.

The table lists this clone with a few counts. The CDR3: CASSPGYSNQPQHF. CDR3 bases: TGTGCCAGCAGCCCAGGATATAGCAATCAGCCCCAGCATTTT. The chain is built from TRBV27 and TRBJ1-5; D is unclear. Germline V gene data show CDR1 as MNHEY and CDR2 as SMNVEV (reference sequence). V was cut by 6 bases and J by 0 bases, with 9 bases left in between. CDR3 size: 14 residues.

CDR3 in amino acids: CASSLTGDSNQPQHF. Here the CDR3 DNA reads TGTGCCAGCAGCCTCACAGGGGACAGCAATCAGCCCCAGCATTTT. The chain links TRBV6-5 to TRBJ1-5; 7 nucleotides agree with TRBD1. V trimming: 6 bases; J trimming: 1 base; junction bases outside the gene matches: 6. The CDR3 sequence is 15 residues long. Germline loops: CDR1 MNHEY, CDR2 SVGAGI.

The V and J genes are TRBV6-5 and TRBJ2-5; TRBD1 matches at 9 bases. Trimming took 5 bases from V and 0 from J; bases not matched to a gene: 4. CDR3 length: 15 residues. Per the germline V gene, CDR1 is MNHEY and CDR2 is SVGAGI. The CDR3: CASSRTGADQETQYF. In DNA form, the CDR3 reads TGTGCCAGCAGTCGGACAGGGGCCGACCAAGAGACCCAGTACTTC.

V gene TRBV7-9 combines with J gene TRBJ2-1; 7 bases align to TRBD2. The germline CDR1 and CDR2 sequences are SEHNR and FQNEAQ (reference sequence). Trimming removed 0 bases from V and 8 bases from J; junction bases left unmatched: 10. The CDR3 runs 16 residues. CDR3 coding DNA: TGTGCCAGCAGCTTAGCCCCCCGCGGGAGTCAGGATGAGCAGTTCTTC. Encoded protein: CASSLAPRGSQDEQFF. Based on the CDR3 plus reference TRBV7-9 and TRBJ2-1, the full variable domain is DTGVSQNPRHKITKRGQNVTFRCDPISEHNRLYWYRQTLGQGPEFLTYFQNEAQLEKSRLLSDRFSAERPKGSFSTLEIQRTEQGDSAMYLCASSLAPRGSQDEQFFGPGTRLTVL.

CDR3 region: CASSMVRTNDNEQFF. In nucleotides, the CDR3 is TGTGCCAGTAGTATGGTCCGGACAAATGACAATGAGCAGTTCTTC. The chain carries TRBV19 and TRBJ2-1; D perhaps matches TRBD1 (5 bases). The CDR3 is 15 residues long. Germline CDR1 is LNHDA and CDR2 is SQIVND (reference sequence). The V end lost 3 bases, the J end lost 5 bases, and 14 bases lay between the germline ends.

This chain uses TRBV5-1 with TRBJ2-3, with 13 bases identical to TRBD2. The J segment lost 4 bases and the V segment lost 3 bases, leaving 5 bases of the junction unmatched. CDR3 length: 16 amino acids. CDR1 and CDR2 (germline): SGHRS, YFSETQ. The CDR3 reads CASSSGLAGEADTQYF. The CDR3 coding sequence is TGCGCCAGCAGCTCCGGACTAGCGGGAGAGGCAGATACGCAGTATTTT. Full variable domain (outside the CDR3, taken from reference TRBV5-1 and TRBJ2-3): KAGVTQTPRYLIKTRGQQVTLSCSPISGHRSVSWYQQTPGQGLQFLFEYFSETQRNKGNFPGRFSGRQFSNSRSEMNVSTLELGDSALYLCASSSGLAGEADTQYFGPGTRLTVL.